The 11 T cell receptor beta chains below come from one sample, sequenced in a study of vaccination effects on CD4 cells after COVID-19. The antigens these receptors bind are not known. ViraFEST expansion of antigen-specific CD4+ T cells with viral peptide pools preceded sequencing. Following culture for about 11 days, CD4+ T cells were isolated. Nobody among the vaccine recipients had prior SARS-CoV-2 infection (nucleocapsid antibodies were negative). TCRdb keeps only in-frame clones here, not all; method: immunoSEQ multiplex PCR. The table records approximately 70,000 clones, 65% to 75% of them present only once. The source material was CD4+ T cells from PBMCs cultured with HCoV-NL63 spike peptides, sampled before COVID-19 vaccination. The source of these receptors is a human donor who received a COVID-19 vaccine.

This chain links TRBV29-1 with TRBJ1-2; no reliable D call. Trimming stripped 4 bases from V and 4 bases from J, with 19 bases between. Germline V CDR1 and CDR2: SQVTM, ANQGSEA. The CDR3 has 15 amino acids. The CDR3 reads CSVVSPPGAGYGYTF. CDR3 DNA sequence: TGCAGCGTTGTCTCGCCACCCGGCGCGGGCTATGGCTACACCTTC.

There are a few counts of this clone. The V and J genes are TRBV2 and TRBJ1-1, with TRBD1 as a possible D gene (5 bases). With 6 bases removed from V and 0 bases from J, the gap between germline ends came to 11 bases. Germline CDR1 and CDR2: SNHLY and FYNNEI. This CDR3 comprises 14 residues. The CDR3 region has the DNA TGTGCCAGCAGCCCGGGACTTATGAACACTGAAGCTTTCTTT. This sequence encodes CASSPGLMNTEAFF.

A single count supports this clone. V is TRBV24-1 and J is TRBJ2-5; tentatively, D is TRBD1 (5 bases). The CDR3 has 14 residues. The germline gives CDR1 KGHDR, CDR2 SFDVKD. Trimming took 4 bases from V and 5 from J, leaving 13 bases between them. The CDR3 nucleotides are TGTGCCACCAGTGACTCAGGGTCAGGGGAGACCCAGTACTTC. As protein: CATSDSGSGETQYF.

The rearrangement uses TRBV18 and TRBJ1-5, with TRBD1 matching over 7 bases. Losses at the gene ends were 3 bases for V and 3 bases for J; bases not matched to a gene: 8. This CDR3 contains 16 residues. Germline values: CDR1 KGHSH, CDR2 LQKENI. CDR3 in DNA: TGTGCCAGCTCACCTTCCACAGGGGCCCTCAATCAGCCCCAGCATTTT. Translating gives CASSPSTGALNQPQHF.

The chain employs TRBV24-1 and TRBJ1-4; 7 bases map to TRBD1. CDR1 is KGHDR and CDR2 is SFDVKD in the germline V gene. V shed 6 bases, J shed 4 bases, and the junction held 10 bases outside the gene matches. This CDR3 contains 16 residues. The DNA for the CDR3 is TGTGCCACCAGTTCAGGGACAGATATTTTTAATGAAAAACTGTTTTTT. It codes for CATSSGTDIFNEKLFF.

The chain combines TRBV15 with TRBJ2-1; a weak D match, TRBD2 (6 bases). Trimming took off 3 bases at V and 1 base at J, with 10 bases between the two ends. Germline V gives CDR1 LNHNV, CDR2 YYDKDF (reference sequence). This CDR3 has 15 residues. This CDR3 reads CATSSRLGSYNEQFF. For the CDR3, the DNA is TGTGCCACCAGCAGCCGACTAGGTTCCTACAATGAGCAGTTCTTC.

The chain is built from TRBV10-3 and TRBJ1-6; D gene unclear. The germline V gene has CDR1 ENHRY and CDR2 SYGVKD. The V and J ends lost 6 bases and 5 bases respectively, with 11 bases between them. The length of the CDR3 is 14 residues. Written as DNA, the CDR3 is TGTGCCATCAGAAACAGAGACGATAATTCACCCCTCCACTTT. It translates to CAIRNRDDNSPLHF.

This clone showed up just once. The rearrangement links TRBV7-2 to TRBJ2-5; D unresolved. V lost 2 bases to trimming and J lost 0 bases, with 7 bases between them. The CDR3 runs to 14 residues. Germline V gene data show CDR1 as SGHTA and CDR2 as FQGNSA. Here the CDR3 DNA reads TGTGCCAGCAGCTTAAGTACTAACCAAGAGACCCAGTACTTC. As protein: CASSLSTNQETQYF.

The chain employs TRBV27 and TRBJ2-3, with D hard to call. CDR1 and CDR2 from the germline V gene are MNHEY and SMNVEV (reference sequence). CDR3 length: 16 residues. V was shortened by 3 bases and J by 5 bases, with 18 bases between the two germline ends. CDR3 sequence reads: CASSLSNPSPGDTQYF. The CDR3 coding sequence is TGTGCCAGCAGTTTGTCAAACCCTTCCCCTGGAGATACGCAGTATTTT.

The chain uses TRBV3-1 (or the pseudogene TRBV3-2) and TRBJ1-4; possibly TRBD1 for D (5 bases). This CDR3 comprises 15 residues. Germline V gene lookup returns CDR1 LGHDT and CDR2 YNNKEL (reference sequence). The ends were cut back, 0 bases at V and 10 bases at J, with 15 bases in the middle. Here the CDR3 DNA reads TGTGCCAGCAGCCAAGAAGACTCGGGGCTGGGAAAACTGTTTTTT. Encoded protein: CASSQEDSGLGKLFF.

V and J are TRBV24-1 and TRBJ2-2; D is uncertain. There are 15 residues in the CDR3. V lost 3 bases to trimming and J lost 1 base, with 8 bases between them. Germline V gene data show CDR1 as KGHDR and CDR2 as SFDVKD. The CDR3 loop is CATSDPKMNTGELFF. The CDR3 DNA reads TGTGCCACCAGTGATCCAAAGATGAACACCGGGGAGCTGTTTTTT.